The present TCR beta chain was sequenced within a study of cytomegalovirus exposure and HLA in healthy donors (TCRdb year 2017). Some background on the complete study: A later analysis indicated that the 120 or so validation repertoires were generated on the platform also employed for the 700 or so repertoires of the first cohort. The study aimed to test whether cataloging public T cell receptors could reveal signatures of past pathogen exposure. In addition to the first cohort of roughly 700 subjects, a separate validation cohort of over 90 different subjects was used. The study combined high-throughput TCR immunosequencing, statistical association of individual TCRs with disease status, and machine learning to predict cytomegalovirus infection status. Results and caveats for the whole study, not just this receptor: The study gave a list of about 170 TCR beta chains associated with cytomegalovirus. The authors suggested that the approach could potentially be generalized to other disease states and immunological phenotypes. The classifier was reported to diagnose cytomegalovirus status with high specificity and sensitivity in both the original cohort and the validation cohort. Subsequent analysis determined that TCRs grouped into clusters in the first cohort also showed a tendency toward co-occurrence across the 120 or so validation repertoires, and 94% of cluster scores exceeded 0. A few of the identified cytomegalovirus-associated TCR beta chains were confirmed in vitro to be specific for cytomegalovirus antigens. Most TCR sequences were seen in very few donors, while some public TCRs were found in many individuals. A later analysis lacked HLA typing for the validation cohort, so it scored co-occurrence in that cohort across all 110 or so repertoires.

Details on this clone: It lacks a known antigen. No qualities accompany the bases; no much larger clone lies one base away.

Separate from the roughly 700-subject first cohort, the validation cohort of some 130 subjects was the group to which the donors belonged. The cysteine opens and the phenylalanine closes a CDR3 of 13 amino acids. The retained sequence is limited to the CDR3, 39 bases, with the frame set at the first base. The germline V gene (reference sequence) sets CDR1 to GTSNPN and CDR2 to SVGIG. V gives up 4 bases and J gives up 4 bases, and the segment between their germline ends measures 12 bases. To prepare the library, the immunoSEQ multiplex PCR assay was applied. As for the original processing: A statistical classification framework was built for diagnosing cytomegalovirus status from the catalog of TCR beta chain sequences. Drawn from immuneACCESS, this table holds only the in-frame rearrangements with V and J called that TCRdb kept. Clones are partly lost; checked studies trace under half to an unresolved V gene and leave the rest unexplained. Clone size and V and J calls were adopted from that table, with D and trimming inferred from the DNA. This sample comprises approximately 270,000 clones, about 90% of them detected only once. 12% of the sample belongs to the ten largest clones.

Sequences were obtained from PBMCs. The chain is assembled from TRBV30 and TRBJ2-3; matching of 7 bases hints at TRBD1 as the D gene. The receptor was isolated from a man between 18 and 29 years old in good health and CMV-seropositive. The CDR3 in this case is CAWTGGPPDTQYF. The nucleotide sequence reads TGTGCCTGGACAGGGGGGCCGCCAGATACGCAGTATTTT.